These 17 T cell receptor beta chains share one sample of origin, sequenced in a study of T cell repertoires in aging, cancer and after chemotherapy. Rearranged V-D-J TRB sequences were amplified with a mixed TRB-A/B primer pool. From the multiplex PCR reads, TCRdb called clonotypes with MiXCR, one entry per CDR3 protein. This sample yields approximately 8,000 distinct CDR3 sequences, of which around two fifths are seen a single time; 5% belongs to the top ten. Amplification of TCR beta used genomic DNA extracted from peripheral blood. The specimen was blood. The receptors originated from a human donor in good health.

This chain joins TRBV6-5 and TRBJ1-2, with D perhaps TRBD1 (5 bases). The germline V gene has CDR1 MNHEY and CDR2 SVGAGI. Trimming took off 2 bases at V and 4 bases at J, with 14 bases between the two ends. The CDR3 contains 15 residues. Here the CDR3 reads CASSYLGAEAYGYTF. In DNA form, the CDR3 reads TGTGCCAGCAGTTACCTCGGGGCAGAAGCCTATGGCTACACCTTC.

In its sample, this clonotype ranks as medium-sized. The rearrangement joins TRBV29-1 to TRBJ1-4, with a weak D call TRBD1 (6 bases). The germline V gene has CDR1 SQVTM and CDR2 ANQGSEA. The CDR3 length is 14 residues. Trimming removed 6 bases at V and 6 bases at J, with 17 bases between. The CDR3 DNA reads TGCAGCGTCCTCCTCGACAGGAGTTATGAAAAACTGTTTTTT. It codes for CSVLLDRSYEKLFF.

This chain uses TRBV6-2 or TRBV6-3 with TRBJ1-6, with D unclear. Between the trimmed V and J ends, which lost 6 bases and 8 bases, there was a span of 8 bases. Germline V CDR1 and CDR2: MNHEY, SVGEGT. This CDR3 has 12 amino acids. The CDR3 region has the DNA TGTGCCAGCAGCTTCATGGATTCACCCCTCCACTTT. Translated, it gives CASSFMDSPLHF.

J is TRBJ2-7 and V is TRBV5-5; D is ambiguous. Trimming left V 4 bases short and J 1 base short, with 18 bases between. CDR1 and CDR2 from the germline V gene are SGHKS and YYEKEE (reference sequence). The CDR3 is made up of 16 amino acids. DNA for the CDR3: TGTGCCAGCAGCCCCGATGGCGGCTACCCTTCCTACGAGCAGTACTTC. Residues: CASSPDGGYPSYEQYF.

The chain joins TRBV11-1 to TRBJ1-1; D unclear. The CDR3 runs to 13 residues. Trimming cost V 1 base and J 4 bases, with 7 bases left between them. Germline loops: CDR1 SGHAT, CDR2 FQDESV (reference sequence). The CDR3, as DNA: TGTGCCAGCAGCTTAGTTACGGGCACTGAAGCTTTCTTT. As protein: CASSLVTGTEAFF. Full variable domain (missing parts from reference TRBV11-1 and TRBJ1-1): EAEVAQSPRYKITEKSQAVAFWCDPISGHATLYWYRQILGQGPELLVQFQDESVVDDSQLPKDRFSAERLKGVDSTLKIQPAELGDSAMYLCASSLVTGTEAFFGQGTRLTVV.

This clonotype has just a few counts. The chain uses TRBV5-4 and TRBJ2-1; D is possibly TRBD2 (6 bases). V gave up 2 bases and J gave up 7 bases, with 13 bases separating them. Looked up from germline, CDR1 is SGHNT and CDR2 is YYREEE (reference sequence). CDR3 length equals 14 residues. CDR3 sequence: CASSFPGRENEQFF. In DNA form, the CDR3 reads TGTGCCAGCAGCTTCCCCGGGCGGGAAAATGAGCAGTTCTTC.

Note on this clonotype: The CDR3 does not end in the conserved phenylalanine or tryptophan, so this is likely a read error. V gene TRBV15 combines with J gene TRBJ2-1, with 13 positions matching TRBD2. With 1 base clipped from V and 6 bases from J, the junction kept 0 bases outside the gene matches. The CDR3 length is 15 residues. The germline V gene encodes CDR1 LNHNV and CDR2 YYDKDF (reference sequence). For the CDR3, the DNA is TGTGCCACCAGCAGAGGGACTAGCGGGAGCAATGAGCAGTTCTAC. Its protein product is CATSRGTSGSNEQFY.

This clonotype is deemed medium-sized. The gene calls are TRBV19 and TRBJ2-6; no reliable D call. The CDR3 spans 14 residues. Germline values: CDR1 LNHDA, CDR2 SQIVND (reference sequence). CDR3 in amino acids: CATRATSGANVLTF. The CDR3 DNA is TGTGCTACAAGGGCCACCTCTGGGGCCAACGTCCTGACTTTC.

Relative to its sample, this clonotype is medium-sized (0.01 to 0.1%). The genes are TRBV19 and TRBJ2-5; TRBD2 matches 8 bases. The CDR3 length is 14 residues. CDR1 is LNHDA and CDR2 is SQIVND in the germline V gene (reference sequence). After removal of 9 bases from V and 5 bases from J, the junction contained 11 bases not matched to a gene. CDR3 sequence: CASSTRGGGETQYF. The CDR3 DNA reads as TGTGCCAGCTCCACACGGGGGGGCGGGGAGACCCAGTACTTC. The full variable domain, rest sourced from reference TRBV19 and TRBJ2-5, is DGGITQSPKYLFRKEGQNVTLSCEQNLNHDAMYWYRQDPGQGLRLIYYSQIVNDFQKGDIAEGYSVSREKKESFPLTVTSAQKNPTAFYLCASSTRGGGETQYFGPGTRLLVL.

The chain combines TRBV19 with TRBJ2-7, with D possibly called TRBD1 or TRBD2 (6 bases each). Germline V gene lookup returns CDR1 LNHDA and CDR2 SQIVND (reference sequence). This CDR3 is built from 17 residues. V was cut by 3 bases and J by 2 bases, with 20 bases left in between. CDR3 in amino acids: CASSIDSEGGSAYEQYF. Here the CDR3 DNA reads TGTGCCAGTAGTATCGATTCTGAGGGGGGCTCAGCCTACGAGCAGTACTTC.

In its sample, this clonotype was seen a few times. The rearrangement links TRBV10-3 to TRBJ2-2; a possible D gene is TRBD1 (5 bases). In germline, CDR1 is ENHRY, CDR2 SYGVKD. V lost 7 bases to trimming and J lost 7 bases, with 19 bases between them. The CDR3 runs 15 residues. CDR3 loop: CAIKGQGRGGGELFF. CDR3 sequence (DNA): TGTGCCATCAAGGGGCAGGGTAGGGGCGGCGGGGAGCTGTTTTTT.

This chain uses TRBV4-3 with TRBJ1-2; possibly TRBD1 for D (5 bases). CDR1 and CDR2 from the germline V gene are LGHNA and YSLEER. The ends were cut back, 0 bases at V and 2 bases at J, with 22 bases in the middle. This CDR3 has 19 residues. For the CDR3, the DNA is TGCGCCAGCAGCCAAGAGGGGGTTGGACATAGCTCAATCAACTATGGCTACACCTTC. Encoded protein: CASSQEGVGHSSINYGYTF.

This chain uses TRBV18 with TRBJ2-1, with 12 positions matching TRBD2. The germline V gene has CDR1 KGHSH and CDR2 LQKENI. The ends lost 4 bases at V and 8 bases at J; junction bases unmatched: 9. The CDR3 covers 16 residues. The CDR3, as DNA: TGTGCCAGCTCACTGCTAGCGGGAGGGCCTGGGGATGAGCAGTTCTTC. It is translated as CASSLLAGGPGDEQFF.

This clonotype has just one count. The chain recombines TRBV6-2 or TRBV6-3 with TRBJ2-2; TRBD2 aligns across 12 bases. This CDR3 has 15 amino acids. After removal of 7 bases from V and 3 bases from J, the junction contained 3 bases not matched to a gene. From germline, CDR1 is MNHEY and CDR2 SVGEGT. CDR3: CASTWTSGDTGELFF. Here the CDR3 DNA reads TGTGCCAGCACCTGGACTAGCGGGGACACCGGGGAGCTGTTTTTT.

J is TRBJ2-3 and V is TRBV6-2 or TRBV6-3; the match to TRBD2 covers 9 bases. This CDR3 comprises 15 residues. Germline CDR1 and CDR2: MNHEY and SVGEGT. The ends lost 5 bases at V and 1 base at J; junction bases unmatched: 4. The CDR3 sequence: CASSEIAGGTDTQYF. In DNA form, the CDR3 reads TGTGCCAGCAGTGAAATAGCGGGGGGCACAGATACGCAGTATTTT.

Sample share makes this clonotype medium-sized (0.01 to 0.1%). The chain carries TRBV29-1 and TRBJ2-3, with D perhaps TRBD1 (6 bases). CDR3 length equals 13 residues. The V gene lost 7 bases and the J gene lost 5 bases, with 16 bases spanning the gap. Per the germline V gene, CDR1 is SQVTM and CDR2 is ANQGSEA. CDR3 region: CSARGGVVDTQYF. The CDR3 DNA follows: TGCAGCGCCCGAGGGGGAGTGGTAGATACGCAGTATTTT.

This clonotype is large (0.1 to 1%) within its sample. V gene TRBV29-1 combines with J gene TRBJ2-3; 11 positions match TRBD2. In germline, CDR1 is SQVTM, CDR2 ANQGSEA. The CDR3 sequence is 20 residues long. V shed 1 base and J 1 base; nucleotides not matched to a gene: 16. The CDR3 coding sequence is TGCAGCGTTGAAGGGACGGTAGCGGGAGGGCCGGTCCATGGCACAGATACGCAGTATTTT. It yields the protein CSVEGTVAGGPVHGTDTQYF.